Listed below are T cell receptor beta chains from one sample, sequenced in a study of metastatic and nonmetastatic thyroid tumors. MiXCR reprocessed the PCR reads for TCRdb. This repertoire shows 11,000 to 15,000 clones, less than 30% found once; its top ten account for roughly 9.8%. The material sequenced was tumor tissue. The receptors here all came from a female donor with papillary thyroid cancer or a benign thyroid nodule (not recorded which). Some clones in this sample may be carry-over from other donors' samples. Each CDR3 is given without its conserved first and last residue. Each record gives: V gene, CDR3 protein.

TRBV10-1 ASMVGLAGASTQY
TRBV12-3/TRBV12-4 ASIDRTGANVLT
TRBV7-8 ASSLARGTYEQY
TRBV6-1 ASSQGQGRRSESPLH
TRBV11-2 ASSLELAGGPGTYEQY
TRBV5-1 ASNWEVGANYGYT
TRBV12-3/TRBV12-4 ASSHVPSGSFDEQY
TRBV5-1 ASSLLPKEETQY
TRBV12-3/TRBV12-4 ASSLRGPGELF
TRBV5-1 ASSLGLLSSYNEQF
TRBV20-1 SATGQGPNTEAF
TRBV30 AWSVSGGQETQY
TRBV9 ASSRGGTNEKLF
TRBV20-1 SAFRDTTDTQY
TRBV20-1 SAADSKSSYEQY
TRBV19 ASSSMTWWGIEQY
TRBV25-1 ASSEEGLNTEAF
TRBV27 ASSSTDRGYEQY
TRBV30 ACAQGHNSPLH
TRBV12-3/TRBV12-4 ASSSGQLTYEQY
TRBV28 ASRFEAARGGTQY
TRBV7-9 ASSPPDRSNEKLF
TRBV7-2 ASMLMGGRGETQY
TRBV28 ASRTGIRYEQY
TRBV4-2 ASSQERTGTYEQY
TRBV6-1 ASTNWNTGANVLT
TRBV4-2 ASSQLPDSGANVLT
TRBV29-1 SVGQGAGAANEKLF
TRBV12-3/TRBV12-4 ASSEYYEQY
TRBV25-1 ASSEATTGQEKLF
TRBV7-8 ASSYLTSGNQETQY
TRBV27 ASLPQDTLSLD
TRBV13 ASSTFVPRRSSGANVLT
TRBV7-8 ASSLGSRASGRDTQY
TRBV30 AWSALSLH
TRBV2 ASSAVEETQY
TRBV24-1 ATSDRTGTKLF
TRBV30 AYHRGNTEAF
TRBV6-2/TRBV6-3 ASSYRQGVGEQY
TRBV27 ASSKGNRGAYGYT
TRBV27 ASSLFRTSYEQY
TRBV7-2 ASSATGTTNYGYT
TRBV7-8 ASSLALRGGRHQPQH
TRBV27 ASSFTGASNYGYT
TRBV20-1 SAFPGQGIQPQH
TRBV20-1 SAKQGGSQYF